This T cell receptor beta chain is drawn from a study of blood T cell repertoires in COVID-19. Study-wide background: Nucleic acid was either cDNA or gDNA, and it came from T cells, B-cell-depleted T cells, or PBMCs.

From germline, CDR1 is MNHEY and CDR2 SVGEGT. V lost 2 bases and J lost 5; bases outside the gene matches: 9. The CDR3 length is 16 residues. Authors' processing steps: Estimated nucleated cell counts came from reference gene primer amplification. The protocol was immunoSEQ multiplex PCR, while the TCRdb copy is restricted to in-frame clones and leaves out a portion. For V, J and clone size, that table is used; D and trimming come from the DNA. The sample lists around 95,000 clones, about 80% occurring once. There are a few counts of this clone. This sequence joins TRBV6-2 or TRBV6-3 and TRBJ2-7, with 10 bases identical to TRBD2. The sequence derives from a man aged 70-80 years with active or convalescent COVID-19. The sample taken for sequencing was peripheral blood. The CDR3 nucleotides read TGTGCCAGCAGTTACGCGCTAGCGGGAGCTCTACACGAGCAGTACTTC. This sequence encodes CASSYALAGALHEQYF.